Detailed here is one T cell receptor beta chain. V was pared by 4 bases and J by 6 bases, with 14 bases between. The germline gives CDR1 SGHRS, CDR2 YFSETQ. This CDR3 has 13 residues. Indicated treatment: oral pan-JAK inhibitor, 5-10 mg twice daily. After isolation, RNA underwent reverse transcription to generate cDNA as the sequencing template. Assay used: immunoSEQ multiplex PCR; TCRdb lists only in-frame clones, some missing. The table has about 180,000 clones, about 54% seen once; the top ten hold approximately 16%. The sample originates from a study of CD8+ T cells in alopecia areata. Sequences were derived from CD4+ T cells sorted from blood, sampled at approximately week 55, from a patient treated with tofacitinib. This TCR was sampled from a human donor with alopecia areata. V and J are TRBV5-1 and TRBJ2-7; D remains unclear. The CDR3, as DNA: TGCGCCAGCAGCAGGGATCCCAAGTTCGAGCAGTACTTC. It specifies CASSRDPKFEQYF.